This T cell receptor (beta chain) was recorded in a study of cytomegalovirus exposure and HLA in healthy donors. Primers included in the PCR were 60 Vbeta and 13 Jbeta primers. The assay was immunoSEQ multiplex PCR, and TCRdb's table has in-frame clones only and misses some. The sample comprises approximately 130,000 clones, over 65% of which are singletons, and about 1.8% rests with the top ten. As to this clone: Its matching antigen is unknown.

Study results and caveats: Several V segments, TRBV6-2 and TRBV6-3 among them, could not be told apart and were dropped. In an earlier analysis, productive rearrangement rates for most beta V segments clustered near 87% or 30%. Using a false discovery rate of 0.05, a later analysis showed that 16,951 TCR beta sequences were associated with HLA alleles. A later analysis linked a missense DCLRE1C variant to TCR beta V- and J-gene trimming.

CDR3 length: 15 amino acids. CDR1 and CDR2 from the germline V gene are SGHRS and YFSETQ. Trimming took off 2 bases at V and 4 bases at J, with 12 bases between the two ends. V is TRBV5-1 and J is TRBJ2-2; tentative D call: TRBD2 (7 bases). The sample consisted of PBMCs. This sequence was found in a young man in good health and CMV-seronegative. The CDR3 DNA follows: TGCGCCAGCAGCTTCGGGGGGCAAGGCACCGGGGAGCTGTTTTTT. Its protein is CASSFGGQGTGELFF.